One sample yielded the 16 T cell receptor beta chains listed below, sequenced in a study of cytomegalovirus exposure and HLA in healthy donors. The PCR contained 60 Vbeta and 13 Jbeta primers. Sequenced by immunoSEQ multiplex PCR; TCRdb stores in-frame clones only, minus some. The sample records under 200,000 clones, roughly 85% being singletons. Sequencing input: PBMCs. The receptor source for this set is a woman aged 45 to 65 in good health and CMV-seronegative.

CDR3 region: CASSTGTSGSYEQYF. The CDR3 nucleotides read TGTGCCAGTAGTACCGGGACTAGCGGCTCCTACGAGCAGTACTTC. The rearrangement joins TRBV19 to TRBJ2-7; TRBD2 aligns across 11 bases. The junction had 2 bases not matched to a gene; V was cut back by 4 bases and J by 0 bases. The CDR3 is made up of 15 amino acids. From germline, CDR1 is LNHDA and CDR2 SQIVND (reference sequence).

J is TRBJ2-5 and V is TRBV2; 7 positions match TRBD2. Germline lookup yields CDR1 SNHLY and CDR2 FYNNEI. The CDR3 runs to 16 residues. V lost 3 bases, J lost 4 bases, and 11 bases stayed unmatched. In DNA, the CDR3 is TGTGCCAGCAGTGATCAAGTCCCGGGAGGAGGAGAGACCCAGTACTTC. Protein: CASSDQVPGGGETQYF. The variable domain in full, with the rest retrieved from reference TRBV2 and TRBJ2-5, is EPEVTQTPSHQVTQMGQEVILRCVPISNHLYFYWYRQILGQKVEFLVSFYNNEISEKSEIFDDQFSVERPDGSNFTLKIRSTKLEDSAMYFCASSDQVPGGGETQYFGPGTRLLVL.

V gene TRBV6-5 combines with J gene TRBJ2-1, with D uncertain. The V end was cut by 2 bases, the J end by 0 bases, with 11 bases between. The CDR3 contains 16 residues. Germline-derived CDR1 and CDR2 are MNHEY and SVGAGI. The CDR3 loop reads CASSYSILRSYNEQFF. The CDR3 bases are TGTGCCAGCAGTTACAGCATCCTTCGCTCCTACAATGAGCAGTTCTTC.

The V gene is TRBV18, the J gene TRBJ2-1; D call uncertain. The germline CDR1 and CDR2 sequences are KGHSH and LQKENI. Between the trimmed V and J ends, which lost 3 bases and 0 bases, there was a span of 12 bases. The CDR3 length is 16 residues. CDR3 amino acids: CASSPGVWSSYNEQFF. For the CDR3, the DNA is TGTGCCAGCTCACCCGGCGTCTGGAGCTCCTACAATGAGCAGTTCTTC. Using reference TRBV18 and TRBJ2-1 for the parts outside the CDR3, the full variable domain is NAGVMQNPRHLVRRRGQEARLRCSPMKGHSHVYWYRQLPEEGLKFMVYLQKENIIDESGMPKERFSAEFPKEGPSILRIQQVVRGDSAAYFCASSPGVWSSYNEQFFGPGTRLTVL.

The CDR3 region is CSVERWTSGSSRYEQYF. The DNA of the CDR3 is TGCAGCGTTGAGAGGTGGACTAGCGGGAGTAGTAGGTACGAGCAGTACTTC. The rearrangement uses TRBV29-1 and TRBJ2-7, with 13 bases that match TRBD2. V shed 3 bases, J shed 4 bases, and the junction held 12 bases outside the gene matches. Germline V gene sequence: CDR1 SQVTM, CDR2 ANQGSEA. This CDR3 spans 17 amino acids.

V and J are TRBV6-1 and TRBJ2-1; 11 nucleotides align to TRBD2. Germline CDR1 is MNHNS and CDR2 is SASEGT. The CDR3 is 14 amino acids. V dropped 4 bases and J dropped 7; count of bases not matched to a gene: 3. Here the CDR3 DNA reads TGTGCCAGCAGTGGAGGGACTAGCGGAAATGAGCAGTTCTTC. Its translation is CASSGGTSGNEQFF.

This clone was counted once. The chain combines TRBV2 with TRBJ2-3; TRBD2 might be the D (5 bases). The V end was cut by 6 bases, the J end by 2 bases, with 12 bases between. The CDR3 length is 14 residues. Germline assignment: CDR1 SNHLY and CDR2 FYNNEI. This CDR3 reads CASRYLATTDTQYF. CDR3 nucleotides: TGTGCCAGCAGGTATCTAGCAACCACAGATACGCAGTATTTT.

V and J are TRBV18 and TRBJ2-1; D unresolved. V gave up 0 bases and J gave up 3 bases, with 6 bases separating them. CDR3 size: 14 residues. Germline loops: CDR1 KGHSH, CDR2 LQKENI. The CDR3 spells CASSPPPVYNEQFF. In nucleotides, the CDR3 is TGTGCCAGCTCACCACCACCGGTCTACAATGAGCAGTTCTTC.

V usage is TRBV6-6 and J usage is TRBJ2-7; D remains unclear. Trimming stripped 0 bases from V and 7 bases from J, with 10 bases between. The CDR3 sequence is 13 residues long. CDR1 is MNHNY, CDR2 SVGAGI, per germline (reference sequence). The CDR3 DNA is TGTGCCAGCAGTTACTCGGCGGCGAGGGAGCAGTACTTC. It yields the protein CASSYSAAREQYF.

V and J are TRBV27 and TRBJ2-1; D may be TRBD2 (6 bases). This CDR3 has 12 amino acids. The germline V gene has CDR1 MNHEY and CDR2 SMNVEV (reference sequence). Trimming took 9 bases from V and 7 from J, leaving 13 bases between them. CDR3 loop: CASKTSNNEQFF. The CDR3 DNA reads as TGTGCCAGTAAGACTAGTAATAATGAGCAGTTCTTC.

V usage is TRBV5-4 and J usage is TRBJ1-4; no clear D. Per the germline V gene, CDR1 is SGHNT and CDR2 is YYREEE (reference sequence). The V and J ends lost 4 bases and 8 bases respectively, with 12 bases between them. This CDR3 contains 13 residues. The DNA of the CDR3 is TGTGCCAGCAGCCACGGGTCCGGAGAAAAACTGTTTTTT. Protein: CASSHGSGEKLFF.

V usage is TRBV11-3 and J usage is TRBJ2-3, with D maybe TRBD2 (6 bases). Germline values: CDR1 SGHNT, CDR2 YENEEA. CDR3 length: 15 residues. V shed 2 bases and J shed 6 bases, with 15 bases lying between them. This CDR3 reads CASSLMGLQEDTQYF. The CDR3 nucleotides read TGTGCCAGCAGCTTAATGGGACTTCAAGAGGATACGCAGTATTTT.

This sequence joins TRBV28 and TRBJ2-6, with a possible D match to TRBD2 (6 bases). The CDR3 spans 17 residues. The germline gives CDR1 MDHEN, CDR2 SYDVKM. V was trimmed by 8 bases and J by 0 bases, leaving 17 bases between them. CDR3 DNA: TGTGCCAGCCAGGGACTGACGGTAACCTCTGGGGCCAACGTCCTGACTTTC. It translates to CASQGLTVTSGANVLTF.

The V and J genes are TRBV27 and TRBJ2-1, with a weak D call TRBD2 (6 bases). V lost 4 bases and J 1 base, leaving 8 bases between the germline ends. CDR1 is MNHEY, CDR2 SMNVEV, per germline (reference sequence). This CDR3 is built from 14 residues. The CDR3 DNA sequence: TGTGCCAGCAGTTCGGGACTTTCCTACAATGAGCAGTTCTTC. As protein: CASSSGLSYNEQFF.

The CDR3 sequence is CASSRTSGVPGELFF. CDR3 bases: TGTGCCAGCAGCCGGACTAGCGGGGTGCCCGGGGAGCTGTTTTTT. The chain joins TRBV7-9 to TRBJ2-2; TRBD2 matches 12 bases. V lost 5 bases and J lost 6; bases outside the gene matches: 4. The CDR3 sequence is 15 residues long. Germline CDR1 reads SEHNR; CDR2 reads FQNEAQ (reference sequence).

J is TRBJ2-5 and V is TRBV28; 8 positions match TRBD2. The J call could be wrong; TRBJ2-7 is a better fit for the DNA end. CDR1 MDHEN and CDR2 SYDVKM come from the germline V gene. This CDR3 is built from 14 residues. DNA for the CDR3: TGTGCCAGCAGTTTACCCGCGGGAGGTTACGAGCAGTACTTC. It yields the protein CASSLPAGGYEQYF.